The T cell receptor beta chain described here comes from a study of blood T cell repertoires in COVID-19. Study in general: COVID-19 samples collected from the United States, Italy and Spain covered acute and convalescent phases. The analysed material was cDNA or gDNA that came from T cells, B-cell-depleted T cells, or PBMCs.

In the original workflow: Using reference gene primer amplification, nucleated cell counts were estimated. Sequenced by immunoSEQ multiplex PCR; TCRdb stores in-frame clones only, minus some. That table furnishes V, J and clone size, whereas the DNA furnished D and trimming. The sample has more than 85,000 clones; less than 90% are singletons. Trimming left V 5 bases short and J 0 bases short, with 4 bases between. The CDR3 loop spans 12 amino acids. Germline loops: CDR1 LGHDT, CDR2 YNNKEL (reference sequence). This TCR derives from a man in his fifties or sixties with acute or convalescent COVID-19. The chain uses TRBV3-1 (or the pseudogene TRBV3-2) and TRBJ1-1; no clear D gene. Sequencing was performed on peripheral blood. This CDR3 is CASSSMNTEAFF. The DNA of the CDR3 is TGTGCCAGCAGCTCCATGAACACTGAAGCTTTCTTT.